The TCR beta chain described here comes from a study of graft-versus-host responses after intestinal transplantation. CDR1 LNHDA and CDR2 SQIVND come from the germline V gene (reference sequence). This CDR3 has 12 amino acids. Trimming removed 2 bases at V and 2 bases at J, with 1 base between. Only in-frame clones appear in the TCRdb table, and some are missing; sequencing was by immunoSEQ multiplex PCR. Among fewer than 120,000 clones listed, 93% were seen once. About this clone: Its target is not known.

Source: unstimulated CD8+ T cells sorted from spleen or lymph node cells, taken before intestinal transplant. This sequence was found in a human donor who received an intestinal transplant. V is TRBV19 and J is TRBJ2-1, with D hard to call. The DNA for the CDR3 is TGTGCCAGTAGTATAACCTACAATGAGCAGTTCTTC. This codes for CASSITYNEQFF.